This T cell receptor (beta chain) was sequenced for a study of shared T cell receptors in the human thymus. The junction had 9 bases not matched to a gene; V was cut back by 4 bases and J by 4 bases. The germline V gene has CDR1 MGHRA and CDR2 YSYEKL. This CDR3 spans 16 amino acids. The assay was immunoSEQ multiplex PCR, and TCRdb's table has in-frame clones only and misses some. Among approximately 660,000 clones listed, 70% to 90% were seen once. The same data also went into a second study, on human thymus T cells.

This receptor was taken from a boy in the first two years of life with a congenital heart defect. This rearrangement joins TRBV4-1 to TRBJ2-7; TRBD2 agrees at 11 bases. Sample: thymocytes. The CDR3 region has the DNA TGCGCCAGCAGCCGGGCTACTAGCGGGAGTAGTTACGAGCAGTACTTC. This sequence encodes CASSRATSGSSYEQYF.